This entry is about one TCR beta chain. Its target antigen remains unknown. The record has no base qualities; no much larger clone is one base away. The data were obtained in a study of blood T cell repertoires in COVID-19 (dated by TCRdb to the early 2020s). In terms of the full investigation: Samples covering the acute and convalescent phases of COVID-19 were provided by collaborators in the United States, Italy and Spain. The dataset comprised deeply sampled blood TCRbeta repertoires from subjects exposed to, actively infected with, or recovered from COVID-19. The prospective study material was composed of cDNA or gDNA derived from T cells, B-cell-depleted T cells, or PBMCs. The samples were drawn from the first 160 participants of the ongoing ImmuneRACE study and from 1,254 subjects provided by 6 global collaborators. The repertoires were released in a freely available public database intended as a resource for research on the immune response to SARS-CoV-2. A de-identified subject ID, COVID-19 status, age in years and sex were almost always included in the sample metadata. Where HLA class I and class II types were available, the types were taken from metadata supplied by the sample provider, not from assay-based typing.

Collaborating institutions collected whole blood in K2EDTA tubes following their own protocols. For TCRbeta analysis, collaborator samples were shipped as frozen whole blood, as isolated PBMCs, or as DNA extracted from either sample type. The full study reports these points: How much clinical and demographic metadata was included differed by source and by participant, and the metadata was provided uncurated.

From a lookup of the germline V gene (reference sequence), CDR1 and CDR2 are SGHNT and YYREEE. The CDR3 runs 14 amino acids, cysteine and phenylalanine included. Solely the CDR3 DNA is kept, with 42 bases framed from the first base. Trimming removed 6 bases from V and 4 bases from J; the gene matches leave 7 bases unexplained. TCRbeta CDR3 regions were amplified from genomic DNA by means of the immunoSEQ Assay, a bias-controlled multiplex PCR. Concerning the study's data processing: Within the assay, amplification of reference gene primers was used to estimate how many nucleated cells each sample contained. Sequence reads were collapsed and filtered to measure the absolute abundance of every unique TCRbeta CDR3 rearrangement. For each sample, productive Simpson clonality was calculated as the square root of Simpson's diversity index across productive rearrangements. The source is immuneACCESS, and TCRdb retained only in-frame sequences with V and J called. Part of the clones is not carried over; for the studies checked, unresolved V genes explain less than half of this, and the remainder is unexplained. V and J calls and clone size are those listed in that table; D and trimming were worked out from the DNA. The sample table records about 160,000 clones; roughly four fifths of these occur just once. The top ten clones comprise less than 20% of the sample.

The specimen sequenced was peripheral blood. Recombination connected TRBV5-4 to TRBJ1-2, and 9 bases in between align with TRBD1. The receptor's source is a woman older than 75 with acute or convalescent COVID-19. In nucleotides, the sequence is TGTGCCAGCACCTCCGGGACAGGGTCCTATGGCTACACCTTC. Translation gives CASTSGTGSYGYTF.